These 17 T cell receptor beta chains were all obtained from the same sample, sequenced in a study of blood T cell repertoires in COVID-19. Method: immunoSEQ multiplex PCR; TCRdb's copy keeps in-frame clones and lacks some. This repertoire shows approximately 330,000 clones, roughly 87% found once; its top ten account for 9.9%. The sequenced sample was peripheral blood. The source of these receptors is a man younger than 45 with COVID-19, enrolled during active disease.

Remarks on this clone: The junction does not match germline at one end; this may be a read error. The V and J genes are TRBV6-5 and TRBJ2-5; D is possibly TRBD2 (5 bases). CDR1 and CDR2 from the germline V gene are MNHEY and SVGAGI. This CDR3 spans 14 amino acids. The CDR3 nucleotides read TGTGCCAGCACCCCAGCGGCCCTCCAAGGGACCCAGTACTTC. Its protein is CASTPAALQGTQYF.

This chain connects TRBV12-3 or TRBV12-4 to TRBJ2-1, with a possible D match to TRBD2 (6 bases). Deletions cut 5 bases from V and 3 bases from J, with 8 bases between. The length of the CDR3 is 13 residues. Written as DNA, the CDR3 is TGTGCCAGCAGTGGGACTGTCTACAATGAGCAGTTCTTC. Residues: CASSGTVYNEQFF.

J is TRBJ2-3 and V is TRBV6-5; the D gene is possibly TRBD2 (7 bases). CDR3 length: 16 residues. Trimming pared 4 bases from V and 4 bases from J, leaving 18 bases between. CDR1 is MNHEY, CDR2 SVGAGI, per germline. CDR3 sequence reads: CASSWGGATAADTQYF. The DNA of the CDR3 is TGTGCCAGCAGTTGGGGGGGGGCCACAGCCGCAGATACGCAGTATTTT.

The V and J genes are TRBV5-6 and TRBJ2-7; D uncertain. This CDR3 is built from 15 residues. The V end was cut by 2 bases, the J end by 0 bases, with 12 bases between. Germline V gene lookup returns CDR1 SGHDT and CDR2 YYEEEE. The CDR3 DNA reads TGTGCCAGCAGCTTCTTGCGTGCGAGCTCCTACGAGCAGTACTTC. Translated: CASSFLRASSYEQYF.

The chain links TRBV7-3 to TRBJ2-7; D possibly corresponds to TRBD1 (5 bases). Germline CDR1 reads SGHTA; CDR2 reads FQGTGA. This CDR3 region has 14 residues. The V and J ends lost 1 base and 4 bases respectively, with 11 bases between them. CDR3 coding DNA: TGTGCCAGCAGCTTAATGCAGGGTCCGTACGAGCAGTACTTC. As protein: CASSLMQGPYEQYF.

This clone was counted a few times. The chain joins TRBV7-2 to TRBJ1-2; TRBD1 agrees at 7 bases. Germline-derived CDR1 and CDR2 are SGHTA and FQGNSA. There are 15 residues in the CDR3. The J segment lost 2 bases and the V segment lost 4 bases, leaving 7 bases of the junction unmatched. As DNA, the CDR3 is TGTGCCAGCAGCTCCCGGACAGGATCAAACTATGGCTACACCTTC. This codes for CASSSRTGSNYGYTF.

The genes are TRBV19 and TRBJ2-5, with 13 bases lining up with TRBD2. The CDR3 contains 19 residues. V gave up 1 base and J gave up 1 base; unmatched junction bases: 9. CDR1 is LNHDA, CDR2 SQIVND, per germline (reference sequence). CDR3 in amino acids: CASSIAARGTSGAQETQYF. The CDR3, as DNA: TGTGCCAGTAGTATAGCCGCCAGGGGGACTAGCGGGGCCCAAGAGACCCAGTACTTC.

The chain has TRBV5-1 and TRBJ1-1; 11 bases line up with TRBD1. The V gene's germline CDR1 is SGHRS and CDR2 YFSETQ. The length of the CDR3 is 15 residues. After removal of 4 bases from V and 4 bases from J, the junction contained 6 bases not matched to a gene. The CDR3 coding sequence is TGCGCCAGCAGCCCGACCGGGACAGGGGGCACTGAAGCTTTCTTT. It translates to CASSPTGTGGTEAFF.

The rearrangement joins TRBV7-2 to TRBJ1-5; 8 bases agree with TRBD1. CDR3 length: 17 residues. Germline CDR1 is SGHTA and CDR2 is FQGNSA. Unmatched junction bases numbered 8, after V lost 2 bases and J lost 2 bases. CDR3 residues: CASSLSPTTGGNQPQHF. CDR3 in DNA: TGTGCCAGCAGCTTATCCCCAACGACAGGGGGCAATCAGCCCCAGCATTTT.

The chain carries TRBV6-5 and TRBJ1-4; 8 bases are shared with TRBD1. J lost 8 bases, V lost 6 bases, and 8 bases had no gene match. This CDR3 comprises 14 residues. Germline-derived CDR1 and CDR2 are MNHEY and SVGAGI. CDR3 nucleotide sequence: TGTGCCAGCAGCCAGGGGGCCCTGGGAGAAAAACTGTTTTTT. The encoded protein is CASSQGALGEKLFF.

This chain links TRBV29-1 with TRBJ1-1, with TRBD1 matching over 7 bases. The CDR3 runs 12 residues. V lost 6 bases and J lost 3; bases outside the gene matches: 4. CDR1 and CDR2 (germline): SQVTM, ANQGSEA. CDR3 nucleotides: TGCAGCGTCCTCAGGGGGGACACTGAAGCTTTCTTT. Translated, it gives CSVLRGDTEAFF.

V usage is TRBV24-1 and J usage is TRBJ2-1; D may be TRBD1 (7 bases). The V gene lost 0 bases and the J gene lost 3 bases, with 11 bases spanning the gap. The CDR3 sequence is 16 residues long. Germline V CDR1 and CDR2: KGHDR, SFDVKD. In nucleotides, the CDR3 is TGTGCCACCAGTGATTTGGGAGGGGGCGACTACAATGAGCAGTTCTTC. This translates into CATSDLGGGDYNEQFF.

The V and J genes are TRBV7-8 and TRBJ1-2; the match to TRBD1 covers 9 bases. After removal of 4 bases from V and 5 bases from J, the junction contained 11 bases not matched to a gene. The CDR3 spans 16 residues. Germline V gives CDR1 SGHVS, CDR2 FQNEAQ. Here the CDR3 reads CASSSQGQGRLYGYTF. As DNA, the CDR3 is TGTGCCAGCAGCTCACAAGGACAGGGGAGGCTTTATGGCTACACCTTC.

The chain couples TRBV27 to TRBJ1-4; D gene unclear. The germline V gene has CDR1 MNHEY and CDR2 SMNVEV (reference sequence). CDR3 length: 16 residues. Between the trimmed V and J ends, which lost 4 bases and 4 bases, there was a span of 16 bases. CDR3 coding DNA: TGTGCCAGCAGTTCAACACCAGGCACTAGTAATGAAAAACTGTTTTTT. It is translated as CASSSTPGTSNEKLFF.

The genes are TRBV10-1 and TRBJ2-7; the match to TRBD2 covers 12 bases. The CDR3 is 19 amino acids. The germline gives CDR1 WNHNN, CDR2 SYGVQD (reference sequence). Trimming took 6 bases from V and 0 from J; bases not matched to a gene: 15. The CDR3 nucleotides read TGCGCCAGCAGACTTATTACCGGGACTAGCGGGCGTAGCTCCTACGAGCAGTACTTC. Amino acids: CASRLITGTSGRSSYEQYF.

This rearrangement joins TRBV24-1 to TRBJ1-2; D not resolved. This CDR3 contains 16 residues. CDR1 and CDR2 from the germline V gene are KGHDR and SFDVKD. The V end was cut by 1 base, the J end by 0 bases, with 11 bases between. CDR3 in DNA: TGTGCCACCAGTGATTTTAACGGGGAAGCTAACTATGGCTACACCTTC. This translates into CATSDFNGEANYGYTF.

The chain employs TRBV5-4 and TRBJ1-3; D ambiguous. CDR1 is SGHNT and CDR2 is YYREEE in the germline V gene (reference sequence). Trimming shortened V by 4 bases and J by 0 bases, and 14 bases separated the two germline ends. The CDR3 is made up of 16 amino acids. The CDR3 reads CASSKKDTSSGNTIYF. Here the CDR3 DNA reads TGTGCCAGCAGCAAAAAAGACACGTCCTCTGGAAACACCATATATTTT.